One T cell receptor beta chain is described in this entry. Its antigen is undetermined. This specimen belongs to a study of OX40 agonist ivuxolimab in advanced cancers. Study-wide results and limits: Among T cells, CD8+ cells averaged more expanded clones than CD4+ cells.

TCRdb keeps only in-frame clones here, not all; method: immunoSEQ multiplex PCR. The sample lists just over 95,000 clones; about 85% were seen once. The TCR was taken from an adult with an advanced solid tumor such as melanoma, head and neck, liver or kidney cancer. The sequencing here drew on CD4+ or CD8+ T cells sorted from blood, taken in a trial of the OX40 agonist ivuxolimab.

The CDR3 region is CASSYRSAYGYTF. The CDR3 DNA is TGTGCCAGCAGTTATAGGTCAGCCTATGGCTACACCTTC. This chain links TRBV6-5 with TRBJ1-2; D is ambiguous. Germline assignment: CDR1 MNHEY and CDR2 SVGAGI. The V end was cut by 3 bases, the J end by 4 bases, with 9 bases between. The CDR3 loop spans 13 amino acids.